The 29 T cell receptor beta chains listed next were all sequenced from one sample in a study of T cells in Graves' hyperthyroidism and ophthalmopathy. Regions amplified from RNA transcripts were the TCR beta CDR3 regions. Carried out on the TCR CDR3, a first-round RT-PCR used the HTBI primer set. One entry per CDR3 protein, called by TCRdb with MiXCR from the multiplex PCR reads. Here the sample spans hundreds of thousands of distinct CDR3 sequences, about 38% being singletons. The sequenced material came from blood. These receptors were taken from a man between 18 and 29 years old with Graves' hyperthyroidism.

The chain has TRBV10-3 and TRBJ1-5, with unresolved D. The CDR3 is made up of 12 amino acids. Looked up from germline, CDR1 is ENHRY and CDR2 is SYGVKD. V gave up 2 bases and J gave up 11 bases, with 10 bases separating them. CDR3: CAISEASKTQHF. In DNA form, the CDR3 reads TGTGCCATCAGTGAGGCTAGCAAGACCCAGCATTTT.

At least ten counts were recorded for this clonotype. CDR3 nucleotides: TGTGCCATCAGTGATAAGGGACGGGCTAATGAAAAACTGTTTTTT. Amino acid sequence: CAISDKGRANEKLFF. The chain links TRBV10-3 to TRBJ1-4; tentative D call: TRBD1 (5 bases). The CDR3 runs to 15 residues. Germline values: CDR1 ENHRY, CDR2 SYGVKD. Trimming removed 3 bases at V and 3 bases at J, with 11 bases between.

This clonotype was counted at least ten times. The CDR3 region is CASSGAGQETQYF. For the CDR3, the DNA is TGTGCCAGCAGCGGTGCGGGGCAAGAGACCCAGTACTTC. V and J are TRBV7-8 and TRBJ2-5, with D possibly matching TRBD2 (6 bases). Germline V gene data show CDR1 as SGHVS and CDR2 as FQNEAQ. V gave up 5 bases and J gave up 2 bases, with 9 bases separating them. The CDR3 covers 13 residues.

This clonotype showed up many times. This chain joins TRBV29-1 and TRBJ1-5; D uncertain. Germline V gene lookup returns CDR1 SQVTM and CDR2 ANQGSEA. The ends were cut back, 7 bases at V and 7 bases at J, with 11 bases in the middle. The CDR3 length is 11 residues. CDR3 amino acids: CSGETAQPQHF. The CDR3 bases are TGCAGCGGCGAAACAGCACAGCCCCAGCATTTT.

This rearrangement joins TRBV9 to TRBJ1-3; D is perhaps TRBD1 (5 bases). Per the germline V gene, CDR1 is SGDLS and CDR2 is YYNGEE. The V gene lost 0 bases and the J gene lost 7 bases, with 14 bases spanning the gap. The CDR3 length is 15 residues. CDR3 loop: CASSVDEGAGNTIYF. DNA of the CDR3: TGTGCCAGCAGCGTAGATGAAGGGGCAGGTAACACCATATATTTT.

The chain links TRBV20-1 to TRBJ1-5, with a possible D match to TRBD1 (6 bases). The CDR3 has 13 residues. CDR1 and CDR2 (germline): DFQATT, SNEGSKA (reference sequence). Trimming took off 6 bases at V and 3 bases at J, with 12 bases between the two ends. The CDR3 loop is CSAGGRTNQPQHF. DNA of the CDR3: TGCAGTGCAGGGGGGCGGACCAATCAGCCCCAGCATTTT.

Notes on this clonotype: A read error may explain this, as a much larger clone is one base away. The CDR3 coding sequence is TGTGCCATCAGGGGGCAACCCTATGGCTACACCTTC. Encoded protein: CAIRGQPYGYTF. The V and J genes are TRBV10-3 and TRBJ1-2, with D maybe TRBD1 (5 bases). CDR1 is ENHRY, CDR2 SYGVKD, per germline. The CDR3 length is 12 residues. With 6 bases removed from V and 4 bases from J, the gap between germline ends came to 9 bases.

Of note for this clonotype: A read error may be the cause here, since a much bigger clone is one base away. J is TRBJ1-4 and V is TRBV2; D is undetermined. V lost 7 bases and J 8 bases, leaving 5 bases between the germline ends. In germline, CDR1 is SNHLY, CDR2 FYNNEI. The CDR3 has 10 residues. The CDR3, as DNA: TGTGCCAGCATGGCGGAAAAACTGTTTTTT. It is translated as CASMAEKLFF.

The chain uses TRBV4-1 and TRBJ2-7, with no clear D. Trimming stripped 0 bases from V and 5 bases from J, with 11 bases between. Germline CDR1 and CDR2: MGHRA and YSYEKL. This CDR3 contains 14 residues. DNA for the CDR3: TGCGCCAGCAGCCAAGATCTTGCCAGCAACGAGCAGTACTTC. It yields the protein CASSQDLASNEQYF.

Many counts were recorded for this clonotype. V is TRBV29-1 and J is TRBJ2-7; 7 nucleotides align to TRBD1. CDR3 length: 12 residues. V shed 7 bases, J shed 2 bases, and the junction held 5 bases outside the gene matches. The germline gives CDR1 SQVTM, CDR2 ANQGSEA. The CDR3 sequence is CSAGQEPYEQYF. CDR3 DNA: TGCAGCGCTGGACAGGAGCCCTACGAGCAGTACTTC.

J is TRBJ1-1 and V is TRBV5-1; unclear D gene. There are 14 residues in the CDR3. V was clipped by 2 bases and J by 5 bases, with 13 bases between them. Germline assignment: CDR1 SGHRS and CDR2 YFSETQ. Written as DNA, the CDR3 is TGCGCCAGCAGCTTAGGTGGCTTAAGGACTGAAGCTTTCTTT. Translation gives CASSLGGLRTEAFF.

In this sample, this clonotype turned up many times. V usage is TRBV10-2 and J usage is TRBJ1-5; D possibly corresponds to TRBD1 (6 bases). The CDR3 is 16 residues long. V lost 2 bases and J 2 bases, leaving 13 bases between the germline ends. The germline CDR1 and CDR2 sequences are WSHSY and SAAADI. CDR3 in amino acids: CASSETGALRNQPQHF. CDR3 coding DNA: TGCGCCAGCAGTGAGACGGGGGCGCTGCGCAATCAGCCCCAGCATTTT.

This clonotype was detected ten times or more. The V call is TRBV20-1, the J call TRBJ2-7; no clear D gene. Germline V lookup: CDR1 DFQATT, CDR2 SNEGSKA (reference sequence). The CDR3 length is 12 residues. With 0 bases removed from V and 6 bases from J, the gap between germline ends came to 9 bases. CDR3 loop: CSARDPGREQYF. The CDR3 DNA reads as TGCAGTGCTAGAGATCCAGGACGCGAGCAGTACTTC.

In its sample, this clonotype was seen once. J is TRBJ2-5 and V is TRBV29-1, with TRBD1 identical over 7 bases. V lost 7 bases, J lost 5 bases, and 7 bases stayed unmatched. Germline assignment: CDR1 SQVTM and CDR2 ANQGSEA. The CDR3 covers 12 residues. The CDR3 sequence is CSGMTGQETQYF. For the CDR3, the DNA is TGCAGCGGAATGACAGGGCAGGAGACCCAGTACTTC.

At least ten counts were recorded for this clonotype. The genes are TRBV5-1 and TRBJ2-2; 9 bases map to TRBD1. Germline lookup yields CDR1 SGHRS and CDR2 YFSETQ. The CDR3 is made up of 15 amino acids. V shed 3 bases, J shed 2 bases, and the junction held 2 bases outside the gene matches. The CDR3 DNA follows: TGCGCCAGCAGCTCGGACAGGGGCAACACCGGGGAGCTGTTTTTT. Its translation: CASSSDRGNTGELFF.

In its sample, this clonotype was seen many times. J is TRBJ1-3 and V is TRBV20-1; D is perhaps TRBD1 (5 bases). This CDR3 comprises 14 residues. Germline CDR1 is DFQATT and CDR2 is SNEGSKA (reference sequence). Trimming stripped 2 bases from V and 4 bases from J, with 12 bases between. The CDR3 region has the DNA TGCAGTGCTAGACCCCGGGGCGTCGGAAACACCATATATTTT. Translation gives CSARPRGVGNTIYF.

The genes are TRBV6-5 and TRBJ2-5, with 8 bases matching TRBD1. There are 14 residues in the CDR3. Germline CDR1 reads MNHEY; CDR2 reads SVGAGI. The V segment lost 3 bases and the J segment 5 bases; nucleotides outside the gene matches: 5. CDR3 amino acids: CASSYRDRRETQYF. In nucleotides, the CDR3 is TGTGCCAGCAGTTATAGGGACAGGAGGGAGACCCAGTACTTC.

Details on this clonotype: A much larger clone is a single base away; this may be a read error. The rearrangement links TRBV20-1 to TRBJ1-2; no clear D gene. Trimming shortened V by 3 bases and J by 4 bases, and 15 bases separated the two germline ends. The germline V gene encodes CDR1 DFQATT and CDR2 SNEGSKA (reference sequence). The CDR3 covers 14 residues. In DNA, the CDR3 is TGCAGTGCTAGCTCGTCAGCCAAGCCCTATGGCTACACCTTC. It encodes CSASSSAKPYGYTF.

There are a few counts of this clonotype. CDR3 amino acids: CASSAGQGLNSPLHF. DNA of the CDR3: TGTGCCAGCAGTGCTGGACAGGGACTAAATTCACCCCTCCACTTT. V gene TRBV25-1 combines with J gene TRBJ1-6, with 8 bases fitting TRBD1. This CDR3 spans 15 amino acids. Germline trimming cut 4 bases from V and 7 bases from J; bases unmatched to any gene: 6. From germline, CDR1 is MGHDK and CDR2 SYGVNS. The full variable domain, completed using reference TRBV25-1 and TRBJ1-6, is EADIYQTPRYLVIGTGKKITLECSQTMGHDKMYWYQQDPGMELHLIHYSYGVNSTEKGDLSSESTVSRIRTEHFPLTLESARPSHTSQYLCASSAGQGLNSPLHFGNGTRLTVT.

The gene calls are TRBV7-3 and TRBJ2-5, with 9 nucleotides matching TRBD1. The trim removed 5 bases at V and 5 bases at J, leaving 12 bases unmatched. The CDR3 runs to 16 residues. Per germline, CDR1 SGHTA and CDR2 FQGTGA. The CDR3 protein is CASSPTLDRGSETQYF. DNA for the CDR3: TGTGCCAGCAGCCCCACCCTGGACAGGGGAAGCGAGACCCAGTACTTC.

The chain has TRBV29-1 and TRBJ1-2; D is uncertain. From germline, CDR1 is SQVTM and CDR2 ANQGSEA. The CDR3 spans 14 residues. Trimming took 4 bases from V and 5 from J, leaving 17 bases between them. The CDR3 sequence: CSVGGSGREYGYTF. In DNA, the CDR3 is TGCAGCGTTGGCGGCAGCGGGAGGGAATATGGCTACACCTTC. Variable domain in full (rest from reference TRBV29-1 and TRBJ1-2): SAVISQKPSRDICQRGTSLTIQCQVDSQVTMMFWYRQQPGQSLTLIATANQGSEATYESGFVIDKFPISRPNLTFSTLTVSNMSPEDSSIYLCSVGGSGREYGYTFGSGTRLTVV.

The chain is built from TRBV19 and TRBJ2-5, with 9 bases identical to TRBD1. Trimming cost V 5 bases and J 4 bases; bases outside gene matches: 8. This CDR3 has 15 amino acids. In germline, CDR1 is LNHDA, CDR2 SQIVND (reference sequence). The CDR3 is CASSADRGFRETQYF. The CDR3, as DNA: TGTGCCAGTAGTGCGGACAGGGGTTTTCGAGAGACCCAGTACTTC.

V is TRBV7-9 and J is TRBJ2-2; D is unresolved. Between the trimmed V and J ends, which lost 5 bases and 6 bases, there was a span of 10 bases. Germline-derived CDR1 and CDR2 are SEHNR and FQNEAQ (reference sequence). This CDR3 comprises 13 residues. The CDR3: CASSQTEPGELFF. In DNA, the CDR3 is TGTGCCAGCAGCCAAACAGAGCCCGGGGAGCTGTTTTTT.

This clonotype occurred many times. The CDR3 DNA reads as TGTGCCAGCAGCTTCGAAGGGTGGGAGACCCAGTACTTC. It codes for CASSFEGWETQYF. The gene calls are TRBV7-9 and TRBJ2-5; D gene unclear. Germline V gene lookup returns CDR1 SEHNR and CDR2 FQNEAQ (reference sequence). CDR3 length: 13 residues. The V and J ends lost 3 bases and 5 bases respectively, with 10 bases between them.

This clonotype was detected ten times or more. The V call is TRBV7-9, the J call TRBJ1-4; D is ambiguous. The CDR3 loop spans 14 amino acids. V shed 2 bases and J shed 2 bases, with 6 bases lying between them. The V gene's germline CDR1 is SEHNR and CDR2 FQNEAQ (reference sequence). CDR3 sequence: CASSLRRTNEKLFF. CDR3 coding DNA: TGTGCCAGCAGCTTAAGACGGACTAATGAAAAACTGTTTTTT.

This chain's CDR3 is CASSVAWGVSYEQYF. The DNA for the CDR3 is TGTGCCAGCAGCGTAGCTTGGGGGGTCTCCTACGAGCAGTACTTC. V gene TRBV9 combines with J gene TRBJ2-7, with D maybe TRBD2 (6 bases). This CDR3 spans 15 amino acids. Germline V gene data show CDR1 as SGDLS and CDR2 as YYNGEE. V lost 0 bases and J lost 0, with 10 bases in between.

This clonotype was seen repeatedly, ten times or more. The gene calls are TRBV6-6 and TRBJ1-5; D is undetermined. Germline V gene lookup returns CDR1 MNHNY and CDR2 SVGAGI (reference sequence). This CDR3 is built from 13 residues. V lost 10 bases and J 3 bases, leaving 13 bases between the germline ends. CDR3 amino acids: CATTRLANQPQHF. CDR3 DNA: TGTGCCACCACGAGGTTGGCCAATCAGCCCCAGCATTTT.

Points on this clonotype: One base away lies a much larger clone, so this may be a sequencing read error. This rearrangement joins TRBV7-2 to TRBJ1-6, with 11 bases fitting TRBD1. The CDR3 spans 14 residues. CDR1 is SGHTA and CDR2 is FQGNSA in the germline V gene. The CDR3 sequence: CASRDRGLRSPLPF. The DNA for the CDR3 is TGTGCCAGCAGGGACAGGGGGCTTAGGTCACCCCTCCCCTTT.

For this clonotype: It may be a read error: a sequence one base away is much more abundant. The V gene is TRBV10-3, the J gene TRBJ2-5; D is unclear. Trimming stripped 6 bases from V and 2 bases from J, with 7 bases between. The CDR3 contains 12 residues. Germline lookup yields CDR1 ENHRY and CDR2 SYGVKD. CDR3 amino acids: CAIRTQQETQYF. CDR3 in DNA: TGTGCCATCAGGACACAACAAGAGACCCAGTACTTC.